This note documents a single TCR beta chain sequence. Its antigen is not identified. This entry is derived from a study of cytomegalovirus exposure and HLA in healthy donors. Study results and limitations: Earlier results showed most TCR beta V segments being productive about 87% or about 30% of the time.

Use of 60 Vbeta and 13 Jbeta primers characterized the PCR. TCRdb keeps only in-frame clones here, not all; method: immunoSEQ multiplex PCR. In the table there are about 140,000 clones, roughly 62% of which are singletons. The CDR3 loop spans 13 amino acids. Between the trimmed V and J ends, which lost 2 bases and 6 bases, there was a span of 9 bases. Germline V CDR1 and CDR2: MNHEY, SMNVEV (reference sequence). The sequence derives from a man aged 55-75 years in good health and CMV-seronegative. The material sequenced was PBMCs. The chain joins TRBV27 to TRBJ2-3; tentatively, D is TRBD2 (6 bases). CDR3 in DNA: TGTGCCAGCAGTTTAGGAGGGTGGGATACGCAGTATTTT. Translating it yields CASSLGGWDTQYF.